This T cell receptor (beta chain) was identified in a study of blood T cell repertoires in COVID-19. Study-wide context: Researchers got acute and convalescent COVID-19 samples from the United States, Italy and Spain.

This clone occurred a few times. Living in 24 US areas, the participants were between roughly 18 and 89 years of age. Recovery meant two consecutive negative NP/OP PCR tests, professional clearance, or resolved symptoms. Only in-frame clones appear in the TCRdb table, and some are missing; sequencing was by immunoSEQ multiplex PCR. The sample consists of about 250,000 clones, approximately 90% of them appearing once. This clonotype was sampled from a man aged 40-49 years who had recovered from COVID-19. The sequencing sample was made of PBMCs or T cells enriched from blood (not recorded which).

The CDR3 loop is CASSYSGTPNSPLHF. The CDR3 bases are TGTGCCAGCAGTTACTCTGGGACACCGAATTCACCCCTCCACTTT. The chain carries TRBV6-5 and TRBJ1-6, with D possibly being TRBD1 (6 bases). V lost 0 bases, J lost 7 bases, and 10 bases lay in between. The CDR3 runs 15 residues. Germline V gene lookup returns CDR1 MNHEY and CDR2 SVGAGI.